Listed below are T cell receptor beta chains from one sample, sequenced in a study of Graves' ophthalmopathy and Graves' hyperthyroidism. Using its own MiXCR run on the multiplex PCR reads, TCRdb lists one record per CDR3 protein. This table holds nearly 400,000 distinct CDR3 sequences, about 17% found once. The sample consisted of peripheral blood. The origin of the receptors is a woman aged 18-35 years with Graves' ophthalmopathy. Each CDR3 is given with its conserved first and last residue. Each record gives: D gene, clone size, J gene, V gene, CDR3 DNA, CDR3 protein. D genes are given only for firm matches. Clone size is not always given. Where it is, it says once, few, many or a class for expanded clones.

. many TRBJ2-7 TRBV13 TGTGCCAGCAGTACGGGGGGCAGGGGCTACGAGCAGTACTTC CASSTGGRGYEQYF
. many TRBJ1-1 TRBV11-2 TGTGCCAGCAGCTTAAAGTTTTTGAACACTGAAGCTTTCTTT CASSLKFLNTEAFF
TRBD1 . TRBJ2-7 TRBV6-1 TGTGCCAGCAGTGTCGGGACAGGGCTCAACGAGCAGTACTTC CASSVGTGLNEQYF
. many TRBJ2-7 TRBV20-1 TGCAGTACTGGGGGGCGGGGAGGGGAGCAGTACTTC CSTGGRGGEQYF
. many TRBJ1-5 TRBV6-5 TGTGCCAGCAGTTATACCTTCGGGGCCAATCAGCCCCAGCACTTT CASSYTFGANQPQHF
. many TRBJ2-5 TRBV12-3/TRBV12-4 TGTGCCAGCAGTACTCCCCTAGAGACCCAGTACTTC CASSTPLETQYF
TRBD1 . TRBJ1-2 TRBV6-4 TGTGCCAGCAGTGACTTGTTTTCCGGGGACAGGGGTGATGTAGGCTATGGCTACACCTTC CASSDLFSGDRGDVGYGYTF
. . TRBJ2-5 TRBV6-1 TGTGCCAGCAGTCGGTACAGAAAAGAGACCCAGTACTTC CASSRYRKETQYF
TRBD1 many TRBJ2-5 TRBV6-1 TGTGCCAGCAGTGACTTCCAGTCAGGGGGGACCCAGTACTTC CASSDFQSGGTQYF
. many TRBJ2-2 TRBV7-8 TGTGCCAGCAGCTTAGCGGGCGCGGGTTCCGGGGAGCTGTTTTTT CASSLAGAGSGELFF
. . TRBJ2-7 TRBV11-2 TGTGCCAGCAGCCCGCGGTTGGACGCCCTCTCCTACGAGCAGTACTTC CASSPRLDALSYEQYF
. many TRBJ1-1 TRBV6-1 TGTGCCAGCAGGAAGGGATTTGTGGACACTGAAGCTTTCTTT CASRKGFVDTEAFF
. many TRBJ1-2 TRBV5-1 TGCGCCAGCAGCTTGGTGAGCGGGTACTATGGCTACACCTTC CASSLVSGYYGYTF
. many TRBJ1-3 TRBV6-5 TGTGCCAGCAGTCTCCGGGACGGACTCAGAAACACCATATATTTT CASSLRDGLRNTIYF
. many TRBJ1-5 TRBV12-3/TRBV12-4 TGTGCCAGCAGTCCCCCGACAGAAGTTAGCAATCAGCCCCAGCATTTT CASSPPTEVSNQPQHF
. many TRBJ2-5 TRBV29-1 TGCAGCGTTTATCTCCAAGAGACCCAGTACTTC CSVYLQETQYF
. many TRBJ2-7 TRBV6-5 TGTGCCAGCAGAGGCAGTACCTACGAGCAGTACTTC CASRGSTYEQYF
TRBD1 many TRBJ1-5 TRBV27 TGTGCCAGCAGTTTAGGGACAGCGATTAATCAGCCCCAGCATTTT CASSLGTAINQPQHF
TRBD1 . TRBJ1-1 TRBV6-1 TGTGCCAGCAGTGGAAGGGGACAGGCTAGAAGGAACACTGAAGCTTTCTTT CASSGRGQARRNTEAFF
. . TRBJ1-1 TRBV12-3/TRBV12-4 TGTGCCAGCAGGGCCCCAGCCCCTGAAGCTTTCTTT CASRAPAPEAFF
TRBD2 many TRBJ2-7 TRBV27 TGTGCCAGCAGTTTAGGGCCCCGGGGGGGGGCCTACGAGCAGTACTTC CASSLGPRGGAYEQYF
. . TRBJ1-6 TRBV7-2 TGTGCCAGCAGTCGAGGACAGACGAATTCACCCCTCCACTTT CASSRGQTNSPLHF
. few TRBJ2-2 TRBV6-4 TGTGCCAGCAGGCAGAGGTCACTCGGGGCGAACACCGGGGAGCTGTTTTTT CASRQRSLGANTGELFF
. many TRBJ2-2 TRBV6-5 TGTGCCAGCAGTTCAATGGGGGCCGGGGAGCTGTTTTTT CASSSMGAGELFF